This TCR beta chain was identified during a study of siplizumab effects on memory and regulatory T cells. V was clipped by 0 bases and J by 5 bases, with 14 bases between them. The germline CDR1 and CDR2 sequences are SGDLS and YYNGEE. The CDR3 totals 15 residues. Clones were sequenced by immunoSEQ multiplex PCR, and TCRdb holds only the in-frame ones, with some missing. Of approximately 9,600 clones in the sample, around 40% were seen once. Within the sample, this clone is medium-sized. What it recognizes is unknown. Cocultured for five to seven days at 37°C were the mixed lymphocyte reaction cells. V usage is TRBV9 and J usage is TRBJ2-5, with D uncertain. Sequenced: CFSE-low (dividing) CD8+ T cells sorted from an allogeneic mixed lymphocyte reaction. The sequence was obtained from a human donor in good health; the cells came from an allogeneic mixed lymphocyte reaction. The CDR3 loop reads CASSVVGGEGETQYF. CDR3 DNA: TGTGCCAGCAGCGTAGTAGGTGGGGAAGGGGAGACCCAGTACTTC.